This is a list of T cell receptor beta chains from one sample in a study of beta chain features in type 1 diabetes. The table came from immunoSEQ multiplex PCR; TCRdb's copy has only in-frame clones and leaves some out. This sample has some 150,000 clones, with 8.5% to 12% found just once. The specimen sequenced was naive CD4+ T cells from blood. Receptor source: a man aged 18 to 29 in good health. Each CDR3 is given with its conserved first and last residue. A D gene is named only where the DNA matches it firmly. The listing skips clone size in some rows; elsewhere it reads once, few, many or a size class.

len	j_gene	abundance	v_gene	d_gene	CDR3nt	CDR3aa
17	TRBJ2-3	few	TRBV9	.	TGTGCCAGCAGCCCCCGCGGGACGCAGGTTGTCGGAGATACGCAGTATTTT	CASSPRGTQVVGDTQYF
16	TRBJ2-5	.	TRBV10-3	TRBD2	TGTGCCATCAGTCCCGGCGGGGGGGCGTTCCAAGAGACCCAGTACTTC	CAISPGGGAFQETQYF
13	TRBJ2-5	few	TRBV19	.	TGTGCCAGTAGTTCGGGGTCCCAAGAGACCCAGTACTTC	CASSSGSQETQYF
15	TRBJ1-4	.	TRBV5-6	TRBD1	TGTGCCAGCAGCCCTTCAGGGGGCCTGGTTGAAAAACTGTTTTTT	CASSPSGGLVEKLFF
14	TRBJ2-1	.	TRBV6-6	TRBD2	TGTGCCACACGACTAGCGGGGGGGTACAATGAGCAGTTCTTC	CATRLAGGYNEQFF
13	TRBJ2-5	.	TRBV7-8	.	TGTGCCAGCACCCGACAGATACAAGAGACCCAGTACTTC	CASTRQIQETQYF
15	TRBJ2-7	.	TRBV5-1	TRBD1	TGCGCCAGCAGCCAAGAGACAGGGGGCGTAACCGAGCAGTACTTC	CASSQETGGVTEQYF
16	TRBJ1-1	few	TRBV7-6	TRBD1	TGTGCCAGCAGCATTGGGACAGGGGGCCTGAACACTGAAGCTTTCTTT	CASSIGTGGLNTEAFF
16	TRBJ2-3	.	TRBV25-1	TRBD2	TGTGCCAGCAACTTCGGCGGGGGAGCTTTTGCAGATACGCAGTATTTT	CASNFGGGAFADTQYF
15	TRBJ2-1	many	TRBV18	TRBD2	TGTGCCAGCTCGGCGTGGACTAGCGAAGGCAATGAGCAGTTCTTC	CASSAWTSEGNEQFF
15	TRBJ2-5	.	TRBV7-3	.	TGTGCCAGCGCCCTTGGGCGCGGGGACCAAGAGACCCAGTACTTC	CASALGRGDQETQYF
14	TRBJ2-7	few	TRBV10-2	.	TGCGCCAGCAGTGAAGACGGCAGCCCTAGGGAGCAGTACTTC	CASSEDGSPREQYF
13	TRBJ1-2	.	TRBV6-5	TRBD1	TGTGCCAGCAGCGACAGGGGTAACTATGGCTACACCTTC	CASSDRGNYGYTF
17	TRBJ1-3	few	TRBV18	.	TGTGCCAGCTCACCACCGCTGAAGACAAGCTCTGGAAACACCATATATTTT	CASSPPLKTSSGNTIYF
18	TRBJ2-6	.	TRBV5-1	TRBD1	TGCGCCAGCAGCCCCCCGGGACAGGGTTCCTCTGGGGCCAACGTCCTGACTTTC	CASSPPGQGSSGANVLTF
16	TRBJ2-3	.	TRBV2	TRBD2	TGTGCCAGCAGTGATCAGGCTAGCGGCCACACAGATACGCAGTATTTT	CASSDQASGHTDTQYF
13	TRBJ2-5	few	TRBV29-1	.	TGCAGCGTTGGGAACAGGGTAGTTGAGACCCAGTACTTC	CSVGNRVVETQYF
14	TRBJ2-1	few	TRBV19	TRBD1	TGTGCCAGTAAGGAACAGGGGTCCTACAATGAGCAGTTCTTC	CASKEQGSYNEQFF
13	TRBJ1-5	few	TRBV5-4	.	TGTGCCAGCAGCTTCGCAGGCAATCAGCCCCAGCATTTT	CASSFAGNQPQHF
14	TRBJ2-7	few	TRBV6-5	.	TGTGCCAGCAGTTACTCCCAGGGATCCTACGAGCAGTACTTC	CASSYSQGSYEQYF
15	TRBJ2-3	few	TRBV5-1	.	TGCGCCAGCAGCTTGGGGACAGCCCGCACAGATACGCAGTATTTT	CASSLGTARTDTQYF
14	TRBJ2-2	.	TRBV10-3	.	TGTGCCATCAGTGCGGACACTAACACCGGGGAGCTGTTTTTT	CAISADTNTGELFF
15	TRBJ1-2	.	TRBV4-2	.	TGTGCCAGCAGCCAAGATCAAAGGGGAAGCTATGGCTACACCTTC	CASSQDQRGSYGYTF
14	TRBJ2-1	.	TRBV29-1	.	TGCAGCCTGCGGGAGGACAGGGGCACCAATGAGCAGTTCTTC	CSLREDRGTNEQFF
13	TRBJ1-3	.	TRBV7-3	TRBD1	TGTGCCAGCAGCCAGGGACAGGAAGGCACCATATATTTT	CASSQGQEGTIYF
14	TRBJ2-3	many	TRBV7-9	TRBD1	TGTGCCAGCAGCTTAGGGGACAGGCCAGATACGCAGTATTTT	CASSLGDRPDTQYF
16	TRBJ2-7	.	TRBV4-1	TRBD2	TGCGCCAGCAGCCAGTCACTAGCGGGGGGGCCAAGAGAGCAGTACTTC	CASSQSLAGGPREQYF
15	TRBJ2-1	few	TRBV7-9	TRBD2	TGTGCCAGCAGCCAAGAGGGTAGCGGGCTGGTTGAGCAGTTCTTC	CASSQEGSGLVEQFF
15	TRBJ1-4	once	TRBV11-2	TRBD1	TGTGCCAGCAGCCCACGGACAGGGTCTAATGAAAAACTGTTTTTT	CASSPRTGSNEKLFF